This TCR beta chain came from a study of T-cell reconstitution after alpha-beta-depleted transplantation in children. This clonotype was counted a few times. CDR3 length equals 16 residues. Trimming cost V 0 bases and J 3 bases, with 11 bases left between them. Germline V gene data show CDR1 as LGHNA and CDR2 as YSLEER. This sample's TCRbeta library carried unique molecular identifier barcodes. TCRdb re-called the PCR reads with MiXCR, one entry per CDR3 protein. The top ten hold 0.8% to 1.1% of the sample, which has around 680,000 distinct CDR3 sequences, about 15% seen once. The V gene is TRBV4-3, the J gene TRBJ2-2; D is possibly TRBD1 (6 bases). The receptor's source is a human donor who donated a stem cell graft to a child with acute myeloid leukemia. The sample consisted of PBMCs from the stem cell graft donor, taken from the stem cell graft. CDR3 in amino acids: CASSQDNRADTGELFF. In nucleotides, the CDR3 is TGCGCCAGCAGCCAAGACAACAGGGCCGACACCGGGGAGCTGTTTTTT.